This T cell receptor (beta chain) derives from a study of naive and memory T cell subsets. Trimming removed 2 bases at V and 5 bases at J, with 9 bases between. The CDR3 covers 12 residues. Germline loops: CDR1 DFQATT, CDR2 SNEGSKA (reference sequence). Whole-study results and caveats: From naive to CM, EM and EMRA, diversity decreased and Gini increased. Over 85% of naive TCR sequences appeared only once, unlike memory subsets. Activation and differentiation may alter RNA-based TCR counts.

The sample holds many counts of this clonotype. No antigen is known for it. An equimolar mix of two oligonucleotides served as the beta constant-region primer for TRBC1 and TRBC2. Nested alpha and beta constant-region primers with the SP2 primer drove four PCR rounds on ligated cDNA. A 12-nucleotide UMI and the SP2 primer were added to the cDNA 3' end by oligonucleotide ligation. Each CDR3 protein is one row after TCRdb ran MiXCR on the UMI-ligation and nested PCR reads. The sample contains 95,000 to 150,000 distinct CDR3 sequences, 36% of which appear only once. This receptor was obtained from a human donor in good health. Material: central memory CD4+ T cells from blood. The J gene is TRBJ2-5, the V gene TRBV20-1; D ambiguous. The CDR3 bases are TGCAGTGCTAGACCTGTATCGGAGACCCAGTACTTC. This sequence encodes CSARPVSETQYF.